The 14 T cell receptor beta chains below were found in one sample sequenced in a study of blood T cell repertoires in COVID-19. Clones were sequenced by immunoSEQ multiplex PCR, and TCRdb holds only the in-frame ones, with some missing. Among hundreds of thousands of clones listed, over 80% were seen once. The sequenced material came from PBMCs or T cells enriched from blood (not recorded which). These receptors originate from a woman aged 18-35 years who had recovered from COVID-19.

J is TRBJ2-7 and V is TRBV29-1; 11 bases line up with TRBD1. The germline CDR1 and CDR2 sequences are SQVTM and ANQGSEA. With V trimmed by 4 bases and J by 2 bases, 7 bases remained unmatched. The CDR3 runs 15 residues. The CDR3 nucleotides read TGCAGCGTTGTGGGGTCGGGACAGGGGGCCTACGAGCAGTACTTC. It yields the protein CSVVGSGQGAYEQYF.

The genes are TRBV2 and TRBJ1-2, with TRBD1 matching 12 bases. This CDR3 region has 14 residues. V shed 5 bases and J 7 bases; nucleotides not matched to a gene: 5. Germline V gene sequence: CDR1 SNHLY, CDR2 FYNNEI. The CDR3 reads CASSRGQGARGYTF. CDR3 nucleotides: TGTGCCAGCAGTAGGGGACAGGGGGCCCGTGGCTACACCTTC.

This clone was observed once. The V call is TRBV3-1 (or the pseudogene TRBV3-2), the J call TRBJ2-7, with TRBD1 matching 7 bases. Looked up from germline, CDR1 is LGHDT and CDR2 is YNNKEL (reference sequence). With 4 bases clipped from V and 4 bases from J, the junction kept 10 bases outside the gene matches. The CDR3 covers 15 residues. The CDR3 DNA is TGTGCCAGCAGCCCACTGGCCTCAGGGGGTTACGAGCAGTACTTC. Translated: CASSPLASGGYEQYF.

The rearrangement joins TRBV5-1 to TRBJ2-1; 7 bases match TRBD2. The length of the CDR3 is 16 residues. Germline V lookup: CDR1 SGHRS, CDR2 YFSETQ. V lost 2 bases, J lost 8 bases, and 13 bases stayed unmatched. The CDR3 region is CASSFPAGSQFYEQFF. The DNA for the CDR3 is TGCGCCAGCAGCTTTCCAGCGGGGTCTCAATTCTATGAGCAGTTCTTC.

V usage is TRBV5-4 and J usage is TRBJ1-1, with a weak D call TRBD1 (6 bases). The CDR3 runs 14 residues. Germline lookup yields CDR1 SGHNT and CDR2 YYREEE (reference sequence). V was shortened by 2 bases and J by 5 bases, with 13 bases between the two germline ends. CDR3 DNA: TGTGCCAGCAGCTTTGACAGGTCCGGAACTGAAGCTTTCTTT. Encoded protein: CASSFDRSGTEAFF.

CDR3 residues: CASSSRTGGTGANVLTF. The CDR3 coding sequence is TGTGCCAGTAGTTCACGGACAGGGGGCACTGGGGCCAACGTCCTGACTTTC. The chain has TRBV19 and TRBJ2-6, with TRBD1 identical over 11 bases. The J segment lost 2 bases and the V segment lost 5 bases, leaving 5 bases of the junction unmatched. The CDR3 totals 17 residues. Germline V gives CDR1 LNHDA, CDR2 SQIVND (reference sequence).

This clone showed up just once. This sequence joins TRBV7-9 and TRBJ2-5; TRBD1 aligns across 7 bases. The CDR3 spans 15 residues. V was pared by 7 bases and J by 3 bases, with 11 bases of the junction left unmatched. Germline assignment: CDR1 SEHNR and CDR2 FQNEAQ (reference sequence). Here the CDR3 DNA reads TGTGCCAGCACCATGATGAGGGGGCTAAAAGAGACCCAGTACTTC. Translation gives CASTMMRGLKETQYF.

V is TRBV27 and J is TRBJ2-7; a weak D match, TRBD1 (6 bases). CDR1 and CDR2 from the germline V gene are MNHEY and SMNVEV (reference sequence). This CDR3 spans 17 amino acids. V lost 6 bases, J lost 0 bases, and 21 bases lay in between. The chain's CDR3 is CASSLLGQPRTSYEQYF. The CDR3 coding sequence is TGTGCCAGCAGCCTACTGGGACAACCGAGGACCTCCTACGAGCAGTACTTC.

This clone was seen a handful of times. V and J are TRBV4-3 and TRBJ2-3, with 10 bases fitting TRBD1. The germline V gene has CDR1 LGHNA and CDR2 YSLEER. Trimming at V came to 3 bases and at J to 6 bases, leaving 9 bases not matched to a gene. This CDR3 contains 16 residues. CDR3 amino acids: CASSQEPTGGSDTQYF. Written as DNA, the CDR3 is TGCGCCAGCAGCCAGGAACCGACAGGGGGCTCGGATACGCAGTATTTT.

This chain uses TRBV28 with TRBJ1-2; D ambiguous. The germline V gene has CDR1 MDHEN and CDR2 SYDVKM. V lost 10 bases to trimming and J lost 3 bases, with 12 bases between them. This CDR3 region has 12 residues. The CDR3 nucleotides read TGTGCCACTAAGGACGGGGACTATGGCTACACCTTC. This codes for CATKDGDYGYTF.

This clone turned up a few times. The chain links TRBV2 to TRBJ2-7, with TRBD1 as a possible D gene (6 bases). Per the germline V gene, CDR1 is SNHLY and CDR2 is FYNNEI. V was shortened by 7 bases and J by 1 base, with 11 bases between the two germline ends. This CDR3 comprises 13 residues. CDR3 DNA: TGTGCCAGCACTCGACAGGATTCCTACGAGCAGTACTTC. Its protein product is CASTRQDSYEQYF. The entire variable domain, with the rest obtained from reference TRBV2 and TRBJ2-7, is as follows: EPEVTQTPSHQVTQMGQEVILRCVPISNHLYFYWYRQILGQKVEFLVSFYNNEISEKSEIFDDQFSVERPDGSNFTLKIRSTKLEDSAMYFCASTRQDSYEQYFGPGTRLTVT.

This clone was observed a handful of times. The chain couples TRBV6-5 to TRBJ2-7, with D maybe TRBD1 (5 bases). Germline assignment: CDR1 MNHEY and CDR2 SVGAGI. Trimming stripped 5 bases from V and 3 bases from J, with 17 bases between. CDR3 length: 15 residues. CDR3 sequence: CASSKIQVVDYEQYF. DNA of the CDR3: TGTGCCAGCAGTAAAATACAGGTAGTAGACTACGAGCAGTACTTC.

The J gene is TRBJ2-6, the V gene TRBV29-1; D call uncertain. Per germline, CDR1 SQVTM and CDR2 ANQGSEA. Trimming pared 4 bases from V and 3 bases from J, leaving 7 bases between. The CDR3 is made up of 13 amino acids. DNA for the CDR3: TGCAGCGTTGTTGGCTTTGGGGCCAACGTCCTGACTTTC. Protein sequence: CSVVGFGANVLTF.

The chain couples TRBV9 to TRBJ2-6, with 7 positions matching TRBD1. Germline lookup yields CDR1 SGDLS and CDR2 YYNGEE. The CDR3 loop spans 16 amino acids. The trim removed 4 bases at V and 0 bases at J, leaving 4 bases unmatched. The CDR3 DNA is TGTGCCAGCAGCCGGGACAGCATCTCTGGGGCCAACGTCCTGACTTTC. Its protein is CASSRDSISGANVLTF. The full variable domain, its missing parts supplied by reference TRBV9 and TRBJ2-6, is DSGVTQTPKHLITATGQRVTLRCSPRSGDLSVYWYQQSLDQGLQFLIQYYNGEERAKGNILERFSAQQFPDLHSELNLSSLELGDSALYFCASSRDSISGANVLTFGAGSRLTVL.